One and the same sample provided the 2 T cell receptor beta chains below, sequenced in a study of T cell responses to AZD1222 COVID-19 vaccine. Libraries were prepared by immunoSEQ multiplex PCR; TCRdb keeps only in-frame clonotypes and omits some of them. The profile shows roughly 150,000 clones, 88% of them singletons. This specimen consisted of peripheral blood, obtained 28 days after the second AZD1222 dose. The receptors come from an adult who received the AZD1222 COVID-19 vaccine.

The chain employs TRBV5-1 and TRBJ2-2; D uncertain. The CDR3 sequence is 15 residues long. Germline V gene data show CDR1 as SGHRS and CDR2 as YFSETQ. Trimming pared 1 base from V and 3 bases from J, leaving 10 bases between. CDR3 coding DNA: TGCGCCAGCAGCTTGCCTAGGAGTGACACCGGGGAGCTGTTTTTT. It yields the protein CASSLPRSDTGELFF.

This chain connects TRBV7-9 to TRBJ1-6, with a tentative D call TRBD1 (6 bases). CDR1 and CDR2 from the germline V gene are SEHNR and FQNEAQ (reference sequence). Trimming took off 4 bases at V and 14 bases at J, with 12 bases between the two ends. The CDR3 is made up of 12 amino acids. CDR3 DNA: TGTGCCAGCAGCTCAACAGGGTTAACCCTCCACTTT. Its protein is CASSSTGLTLHF. Filled out from reference TRBV7-9 and TRBJ1-6, the complete variable domain reads DTGVSQNPRHKITKRGQNVTFRCDPISEHNRLYWYRQTLGQGPEFLTYFQNEAQLEKSRLLSDRFSAERPKGSFSTLEIQRTEQGDSAMYLCASSSTGLTLHFGNGTRLTVT.